Listed here are 7 T cell receptor beta chains from one sample, sequenced in a study of tumor and adjacent non-tumor tissue in lung cancer. Three rounds of nested PCR, following a modified ARM-PCR protocol, produced the TCRbeta library. TCRdb re-called the multiplex PCR reads with MiXCR, one entry per CDR3 protein. The sample contains approximately 86,000 distinct CDR3 sequences, 55% to 75% of which appear only once. This sample's RNA came from whole unsorted tissue. Sequencing input: lung tumor tissue. The origin of the receptors is a woman aged 40-49 years with non-small cell lung cancer.

This clonotype has a single count. The chain is built from TRBV6-6 and TRBJ2-1; D remains unclear. Trimming removed 6 bases from V and 8 bases from J, with 17 bases in between. The length of the CDR3 is 14 residues. Germline loops: CDR1 MNHNY, CDR2 SVGAGI (reference sequence). Here the CDR3 reads CASRYLRARDEQFF. CDR3 coding DNA: TGTGCCAGCAGATACCTACGGGCTCGAGATGAGCAGTTCTTC.

Concerning this clonotype: One junction end disagrees with the germline gene, perhaps due to a read error. The V call is TRBV29-1, the J call TRBJ2-1, with unresolved D. CDR1 and CDR2 (germline): SQVTM, ANQGSEA. The CDR3 loop spans 14 amino acids. This chain's CDR3 is CSATIEFSYNEQFF. The CDR3 coding sequence is TGCAGCGCCACTATAGAGTTTTCCTACAATGAGCAATTCTTC.

With respect to this clonotype: The junction departs from germline at one end; a sequencing error may be responsible. The chain recombines TRBV6-5 with TRBJ1-4; D not certain. CDR3 size: 16 residues. CDR1 and CDR2 from the germline V gene are MNHEY and SVGAGI. The CDR3 nucleotides are TGTGCTAGCAGAACACATAGGCGGGGAACTAATGAAAAACTGTTTTTT. Its protein is CASRTHRRGTNEKLFF.

Remarks on this clonotype: At one end the junction does not follow the germline gene, possibly because of a read error. The rearrangement joins TRBV28 to TRBJ1-2, with a weak D call TRBD1 (6 bases). Germline values: CDR1 MDHEN, CDR2 SYDVKM. The CDR3 has 12 amino acids. CDR3 nucleotide sequence: TGTGTCAGCAATAGAGGGGGGAATGGCTATACCTTC. Translated: CVSNRGGNGYTF.

On this clonotype: The junction departs from germline at one end; a sequencing error may be responsible. V is TRBV11-2 and J is TRBJ2-3, with D perhaps matching TRBD2 (5 bases). This CDR3 region has 15 residues. CDR1 is SGHAT and CDR2 is FQNNGV in the germline V gene. The CDR3, as DNA: TGTGCCAGGAGCCCGCTCTCTGGAGGCACGGATACGCAGTATTTT. It codes for CARSPLSGGTDTQYF. Looking up the rest from reference TRBV11-2 and TRBJ2-3 gives the full variable domain: EAGVAQSPRYKIIEKRQSVAFWCNPISGHATLYWYQQILGQGPKLLIQFQNNGVVDDSQLPKDRFSAERLKGVDSTLKIQPAKLEDSAVYLCARSPLSGGTDTQYFGPGTRLTVL.

This clonotype showed up many times. J is TRBJ1-5 and V is TRBV25-1; 10 positions match TRBD1. CDR1 is MGHDK, CDR2 SYGVNS, per germline. V shed 8 bases and J 3 bases; nucleotides not matched to a gene: 10. The CDR3 has 16 residues. CDR3 DNA: TGTGCCAGCGGGGCATGGGGACAGGGGCCCAATCAGCCCCAGCATTTT. Its protein is CASGAWGQGPNQPQHF. Full variable domain (rest looked up from reference TRBV25-1 and TRBJ1-5): EADIYQTPRYLVIGTGKKITLECSQTMGHDKMYWYQQDPGMELHLIHYSYGVNSTEKGDLSSESTVSRIRTEHFPLTLESARPSHTSQYLCASGAWGQGPNQPQHFGDGTRLSIL.

As to this clonotype: The junction differs from germline at one of its ends, possibly a read error. The chain carries TRBV20-1 and TRBJ2-7; perhaps TRBD2 as D (7 bases). The CDR3 has 14 amino acids. Germline V lookup: CDR1 DFQATT, CDR2 SNEGSKA (reference sequence). CDR3 nucleotides: TGTAGTGCTAGCAATGAGGGGGGGCTCCACGAGCAGTACTTC. Protein product: CSASNEGGLHEQYF.